These T cell receptor beta chains were read from a single sample in a study of T-cell reconstitution after alpha-beta-depleted transplantation in children. TCRdb reanalysed the PCR reads using MiXCR and keeps one entry per CDR3 protein. The sample holds 200,000 to 250,000 distinct CDR3 sequences, approximately 8.9% seen once. The sequencing used PBMCs, mostly from graft donor cells, collected 180 days after TCRalphabeta/CD19-depleted stem cell transplant. Source of these receptors: a male patient younger than 18 who had a stem cell transplant for acute lymphoblastic leukemia, so the T cells may come from the graft donor. Both conserved end residues are part of each CDR3. D genes are given only for firm matches. Clone size is shown for a subset of rows, as once, few, many or a class of expanded clone.

v_gene	d_gene	abundance	j_gene	CDR3nt	CDR3aa
TRBV29-1	TRBD1	many	TRBJ2-3	TGCAGCGTTCAGACAGGGGGAGGAGATACGCAGTATTTT	CSVQTGGGDTQYF
TRBV5-1	-	many	TRBJ2-1	TGCGCCAGCAGCTTAATACTAGCAAACTACAATGAGCAGTTCTTC	CASSLILANYNEQFF
TRBV4-3	-	-	TRBJ2-3	TGCGCCAGCAGCCAAGATTCCGCCCTCCGGGCAGATACGCAGTATTTT	CASSQDSALRADTQYF
TRBV4-1	-	many	TRBJ2-5	TGCGCCAGCAGCCAAGTGCCAGGAGGGGGCGAGACCCAGTACTTC	CASSQVPGGGETQYF
TRBV7-6	TRBD1	many	TRBJ1-6	TGTGCCAGCAGCCCAGCGACAGGGTATAATTCACCCCTCCACTTT	CASSPATGYNSPLHF
TRBV5-6	-	many	TRBJ2-1	TGTGCCAGCAGCTTAGACAGGGACTTACTCTACAATGAGCAGTTCTTC	CASSLDRDLLYNEQFF
TRBV29-1	-	many	TRBJ2-7	TGCAGCGTTGCTGCCCCGAGCGGTCCCTACGAGCAGTACTTC	CSVAAPSGPYEQYF
TRBV20-1	-	many	TRBJ2-1	TGCAGTGCTAAGGGGGTTTACAATGAGCAGTTCTTC	CSAKGVYNEQFF
TRBV27	-	many	TRBJ1-2	TGTGCCAGCAGTTTATCGGGGGCTAGGTATGGCTACACCTTC	CASSLSGARYGYTF
TRBV5-1	-	many	TRBJ2-1	TGCGCCAGCAGCTACGGGGGGCAGGTCTACAATGAGCAGTTCTTC	CASSYGGQVYNEQFF
TRBV7-9	TRBD1	many	TRBJ2-7	TGTGCCAGCAGCCCCTGGGGACAGGGTGACGAGCAGTACTTC	CASSPWGQGDEQYF
TRBV27	TRBD1	many	TRBJ2-7	TGTGCCAGCAGTCTAAACACAGGGGGCTCCTTCATCTACGAGCAGTACTTC	CASSLNTGGSFIYEQYF
TRBV10-3	TRBD1	many	TRBJ1-2	TGTGCCACCCGACAGGGGGCTGCTAACTATGGCTACACCTTC	CATRQGAANYGYTF
TRBV13	TRBD2	-	TRBJ2-1	TGTGCCAGCAGCTGGACTAGCGGTTACTACAATGAGCAGTTCTTC	CASSWTSGYYNEQFF
TRBV29-1	-	many	TRBJ1-1	TGCAGCGTTGGTCGGGGGGGCTCGAACACTGAAGCTTTCTTT	CSVGRGGSNTEAFF
TRBV12-3/TRBV12-4	-	-	TRBJ2-3	TGTGCCAGCCGGGGACACTTCACAGATACGCAGTATTTT	CASRGHFTDTQYF